This is a list of T cell receptor beta chains from one sample in a study of Graves' ophthalmopathy and Graves' hyperthyroidism. TCRdb re-called the multiplex PCR reads with MiXCR, one entry per CDR3 protein. The data contain hundreds of thousands of distinct CDR3 sequences, 22% of them seen just once; the ten biggest clones take up roughly 6.9%. The material sequenced was peripheral blood. These receptors came from a young woman with stable Graves' hyperthyroidism. Some clones in this sample may be carry-over from other donors' samples. CDR3s include the opening cysteine and the closing phenylalanine or tryptophan. D genes are given only for firm matches. Size tells how often a clone was seen (once, few, many) or the class of an expanded clone, and some rows leave it out.

>few|TRBJ1-2|TRBD1|TRBV25-1
CASSESGGRLFGYTF
TGTGCCAGCAGTGAATCAGGGGGGCGCCTCTTTGGCTACACCTTC
>few|TRBJ1-5|NA|TRBV28
CASIGPPNQPQHF
TGTGCCAGCATCGGGCCCCCCAATCAGCCCCAGCATTTT
>many|TRBJ1-1|NA|TRBV27
CASRVYQGTEAFF
TGTGCCAGCAGGGTCTACCAGGGGACTGAAGCTTTCTTT
>few|TRBJ1-5|NA|TRBV27
CASSLSWSGGQPQHF
TGTGCCAGCAGTTTATCGTGGTCAGGAGGTCAGCCCCAGCATTTT
>NA|TRBJ2-5|TRBD2|TRBV6-1
CASSQTSGRAQETQYF
TGTGCCAGCTCCCAGACTAGCGGGAGGGCCCAAGAGACCCAGTACTTC
>few|TRBJ2-5|TRBD1|TRBV4-1
CASSPSGQVTQETQYF
TGCGCCAGCAGCCCGTCCGGACAGGTGACCCAAGAGACCCAGTACTTC
>few|TRBJ2-1|TRBD1|TRBV9
CASSGTGGRNEQFF
TGTGCCAGCAGCGGGACAGGGGGCAGGAATGAGCAGTTCTTC
>many|TRBJ1-2|NA|TRBV20-1
CSAREHGYTF
TGCAGTGCTCGGGAGCATGGCTACACCTTC
>many|TRBJ2-7|TRBD1|TRBV5-1
CASSTQTTGIYEQYF
TGCGCCAGCAGCACACAGACGACAGGGATCTACGAGCAGTACTTC
>NA|TRBJ2-7|TRBD2|TRBV3-1
CASSRALSGGSYEQYF
TGTGCCAGCAGCCGGGCCCTTAGCGGGGGATCCTACGAGCAGTACTTC
>many|TRBJ2-7|NA|TRBV7-6
CASSGDSPDEQYF
TGTGCCAGCAGCGGGGATTCCCCGGACGAGCAGTACTTC
>NA|TRBJ2-7|TRBD2|TRBV4-1
CASSQHGLADPYEQYF
TGCGCCAGCAGCCAACACGGACTAGCGGACCCTTACGAGCAGTACTTC
>many|TRBJ2-4|NA|TRBV20-1
CSASDLAKNIQYF
TGCAGTGCTAGCGATCTAGCCAAAAACATTCAGTACTTC
>many|TRBJ1-5|TRBD1|TRBV28
CASRFGKGAGSQPQHF
TGTGCCAGCAGGTTTGGGAAGGGGGCTGGGAGTCAGCCCCAGCATTTT
>NA|TRBJ1-1|NA|TRBV7-9
CATKGNTEAFF
TGTGCCACGAAAGGGAACACTGAAGCTTTCTTT
>many|TRBJ1-2|NA|TRBV6-1
CASSEGAGGIGYTF
TGTGCCAGCAGTGAAGGCGCCGGAGGTATAGGCTACACCTTC
>NA|TRBJ2-5|NA|TRBV18
CASSPGPASQETQYF
TGTGCCAGCTCACCCGGACCGGCTTCCCAAGAGACCCAGTACTTC
>few|TRBJ1-1|NA|TRBV28
CASRVSFTGITEAFF
TGTGCCAGCAGGGTTTCGTTTACAGGGATCACTGAAGCTTTCTTT
>NA|TRBJ2-7|NA|TRBV27
CASSHFAGAAYEQYF
TGTGCCAGCAGTCACTTTGCGGGGGCAGCCTACGAGCAGTACTTC
>many|TRBJ2-5|TRBD1|TRBV5-1
CASSGGTGYQETQYF
TGCGCCAGCAGCGGCGGGACAGGGTACCAAGAGACCCAGTACTTC
>many|TRBJ1-2|TRBD1|TRBV6-1
CASNGQGENYGYTF
TGTGCCAGCAACGGACAGGGAGAGAACTATGGCTACACCTTC
>many|TRBJ1-2|NA|TRBV20-1
CSAYKARHFGAYGYTF
TGCAGTGCTTACAAGGCCAGACACTTTGGGGCCTATGGCTACACCTTC